These 20 T cell receptor beta chains were sequenced from one sample in a study of STAT3 mutations in large granular lymphocyte leukemia. Study-level points and caveats: Every T-LGLL patient had at least one immunodominant TCRbeta clonotype.

Assay: immunoSEQ multiplex PCR; the TCRdb copy retains only in-frame clones and omits some. The table has 20,000 to 30,000 clones, about 95% seen once; the top ten hold under 7.5%. Antigens of these TCRs are unknown. Sequencing input: peripheral blood mononuclear cells. The receptors come from a man between 40 and 49 years old with T-cell large granular lymphocyte leukemia. Some clones in this sample may be carry-over from other donors' samples.

This clone was picked up one time. V gene TRBV7-9 combines with J gene TRBJ1-1; D remains ambiguous. The germline CDR1 and CDR2 sequences are SEHNR and FQNEAQ (reference sequence). With 5 bases removed from V and 1 base from J, the gap between germline ends came to 14 bases. The CDR3 is made up of 15 amino acids. The CDR3 DNA is TGTGCCAGCAGCATATCCGCTCTAAGGAACACTGAAGCTTTCTTT. Translating it yields CASSISALRNTEAFF.

This clone showed up just once. The chain recombines TRBV5-8 with TRBJ2-5; D ambiguous. Trimming cost V 4 bases and J 2 bases, with 12 bases left between them. The CDR3 runs to 14 residues. Germline V gives CDR1 SGHTS, CDR2 YDEGEE. CDR3 in amino acids: CASSPEFLQETQYF. CDR3 bases: TGTGCCAGCAGCCCGGAGTTCCTACAAGAGACCCAGTACTTC.

V is TRBV6-1 and J is TRBJ1-6; D is undetermined. Germline loops: CDR1 MNHNS, CDR2 SASEGT. CDR3 length: 15 residues. Between the trimmed V and J ends, which lost 6 bases and 10 bases, there was a span of 19 bases. The CDR3 region has the DNA TGTGCCAGCAGCTACCTACTTGGGAGTGGATCACCCCTCCACTTT. Protein sequence: CASSYLLGSGSPLHF.

This sequence joins TRBV9 and TRBJ1-2; 10 bases agree with TRBD1. Germline values: CDR1 SGDLS, CDR2 YYNGEE. Losses at the gene ends were 4 bases for V and 5 bases for J; bases not matched to a gene: 5. There are 14 residues in the CDR3. This chain's CDR3 is CASSPGTGEYGYTF. The CDR3, as DNA: TGTGCCAGCAGCCCTGGGACAGGGGAATATGGCTACACCTTC. The complete variable domain, with remaining parts taken from reference TRBV9 and TRBJ1-2, reads DSGVTQTPKHLITATGQRVTLRCSPRSGDLSVYWYQQSLDQGLQFLIQYYNGEERAKGNILERFSAQQFPDLHSELNLSSLELGDSALYFCASSPGTGEYGYTFGSGTRLTVV.

This sequence joins TRBV5-6 and TRBJ2-3, with 7 bases aligning to TRBD1. With V trimmed by 3 bases and J by 2 bases, 6 bases remained unmatched. CDR3 length: 15 amino acids. Germline V lookup: CDR1 SGHDT, CDR2 YYEEEE. The CDR3 bases are TGTGCCAGCAGCTCTCCCGGGACAGCCACAGATACGCAGTATTTT. Its protein product is CASSSPGTATDTQYF.

The chain couples TRBV7-8 to TRBJ1-5; D is ambiguous. Trimming removed 0 bases at V and 3 bases at J, with 9 bases between. Germline CDR1 is SGHVS and CDR2 is FQNEAQ. This CDR3 is built from 15 residues. The CDR3, as DNA: TGTGCCAGCAGCTTAGCTCGGGTCTCCAATCAGCCCCAGCATTTT. Its protein product is CASSLARVSNQPQHF.

The count of this clone is one. The rearrangement uses TRBV30 and TRBJ2-1; 9 bases fit TRBD2. CDR1 GTSNPN and CDR2 SVGIG come from the germline V gene (reference sequence). V lost 1 base and J lost 5; bases outside the gene matches: 12. The CDR3 is 17 residues long. Written as DNA, the CDR3 is TGTGCCTGGAGTGGGACAAATAGCGGGGGAGAAAACAATGAGCAGTTCTTC. Translated, it gives CAWSGTNSGGENNEQFF.

The J gene is TRBJ1-1, the V gene TRBV27; D is unclear. The CDR3 has 13 amino acids. Trimming stripped 4 bases from V and 4 bases from J, with 10 bases between. Germline V lookup: CDR1 MNHEY, CDR2 SMNVEV (reference sequence). CDR3 coding DNA: TGTGCCAGCAGTTCTCAGACTTCCACTGAAGCTTTCTTT. Translating gives CASSSQTSTEAFF.

V is TRBV18 and J is TRBJ2-1; D perhaps matches TRBD2 (6 bases). The V gene lost 3 bases and the J gene lost 8 bases, with 11 bases spanning the gap. The CDR3 length is 13 residues. Per germline, CDR1 KGHSH and CDR2 LQKENI. The CDR3 is CASSPDWGDEQFF. CDR3 DNA: TGTGCCAGCTCACCGGATTGGGGGGATGAGCAGTTCTTC.

The J gene is TRBJ2-3, the V gene TRBV28; 15 bases fit TRBD2. The CDR3 extends over 17 amino acids. Germline CDR1 is MDHEN and CDR2 is SYDVKM. J was trimmed by 5 bases and V by 5 bases; bases with no gene match: 8. This chain's CDR3 is CASSLGLAGGPGDTQYF. For the CDR3, the DNA is TGTGCCAGCAGTCTCGGACTAGCGGGGGGGCCTGGAGATACGCAGTATTTT.

This clone was seen just once. The V call is TRBV18, the J call TRBJ1-5; D unclear. The V end lost 0 bases, the J end lost 2 bases, and 5 bases lay between the germline ends. CDR1 is KGHSH, CDR2 LQKENI, per germline. The CDR3 runs 14 residues. The CDR3 sequence: CASSPPGGNQPQHF. The CDR3 DNA sequence: TGTGCCAGCTCACCACCGGGCGGCAATCAGCCCCAGCATTTT.

The chain couples TRBV28 to TRBJ2-1, with D perhaps being TRBD1 or TRBD2 (5 bases each). The length of the CDR3 is 15 residues. In germline, CDR1 is MDHEN, CDR2 SYDVKM. V was trimmed by 2 bases and J by 2 bases, leaving 10 bases between them. CDR3 DNA: TGTGCCAGCAGTTTAGATCAGGGACCCTACAATGAGCAGTTCTTC. Residues: CASSLDQGPYNEQFF.

The V gene is TRBV28, the J gene TRBJ2-3, with D hard to call. The V gene lost 2 bases and the J gene lost 2 bases, with 20 bases spanning the gap. The germline V gene encodes CDR1 MDHEN and CDR2 SYDVKM. The CDR3 is made up of 18 amino acids. This CDR3 is CASSLPLSTAPSTDTQYF. The DNA for the CDR3 is TGTGCCAGCAGTTTACCCCTGAGTACTGCCCCCTCCACAGATACGCAGTATTTT.

This clone was detected a few times. This chain uses TRBV29-1 with TRBJ2-7, with unresolved D. Deletions cut 1 base from V and 0 bases from J, with 10 bases between. In germline, CDR1 is SQVTM, CDR2 ANQGSEA. This CDR3 contains 14 residues. For the CDR3, the DNA is TGCAGCGTTGAAGGTGCAGGCAGCTCCTACGAGCAGTACTTC. Translated: CSVEGAGSSYEQYF.

The gene calls are TRBV9 and TRBJ2-4, with 7 nucleotides matching TRBD1. Germline lookup yields CDR1 SGDLS and CDR2 YYNGEE. Germline trimming cut 0 bases from V and 7 bases from J; bases unmatched to any gene: 4. The CDR3 consists of 14 residues. The CDR3 DNA follows: TGTGCCAGCAGCGTAGGTGACAGGGTGAACATTCAGTACTTC. Its translation is CASSVGDRVNIQYF.

V is TRBV5-1 and J is TRBJ2-7, with D possibly being TRBD1 (5 bases). The CDR3 contains 13 residues. The germline V gene encodes CDR1 SGHRS and CDR2 YFSETQ. V shed 3 bases and J shed 0 bases, with 7 bases lying between them. The CDR3, as DNA: TGCGCCAGCAGCTCAGGGAACTCCTACGAGCAGTACTTC. Translated: CASSSGNSYEQYF. Full variable domain (outside the CDR3, taken from reference TRBV5-1 and TRBJ2-7): KAGVTQTPRYLIKTRGQQVTLSCSPISGHRSVSWYQQTPGQGLQFLFEYFSETQRNKGNFPGRFSGRQFSNSRSEMNVSTLELGDSALYLCASSSGNSYEQYFGPGTRLTVT.

This clone was counted a single time. The rearrangement links TRBV6-1 to TRBJ1-3; TRBD1 agrees at 7 bases. Germline loops: CDR1 MNHNS, CDR2 SASEGT. J was trimmed by 0 bases and V by 3 bases; bases with no gene match: 2. The CDR3 loop spans 15 amino acids. CDR3 in amino acids: CASSDTGASGNTIYF. The CDR3 DNA reads as TGTGCCAGCAGTGACACAGGGGCCTCTGGAAACACCATATATTTT.

This chain links TRBV6-6 with TRBJ2-7; TRBD1 agrees at 9 bases. The V gene's germline CDR1 is MNHNY and CDR2 SVGAGI (reference sequence). Germline trimming cut 8 bases from V and 2 bases from J; bases unmatched to any gene: 7. The CDR3 is 14 amino acids. The CDR3 is CASSEGQGTYEQYF. CDR3 in DNA: TGTGCCAGCTCTGAGGGACAGGGTACCTACGAGCAGTACTTC.

The rearrangement joins TRBV5-1 to TRBJ2-3; TRBD1 matches at 7 bases. Germline CDR1 reads SGHRS; CDR2 reads YFSETQ. The V and J ends lost 7 bases and 10 bases, in that order; junction bases with no gene match: 6. The length of the CDR3 is 11 residues. DNA of the CDR3: TGCGCCAGCCTAAACCAGGGGGCGCAGTATTTT. It yields the protein CASLNQGAQYF.

The chain has TRBV9 and TRBJ2-3; D ambiguous. Germline CDR1 SGDLS, CDR2 YYNGEE. The CDR3 spans 14 residues. With 0 bases removed from V and 0 bases from J, the gap between germline ends came to 5 bases. The CDR3 loop reads CASSVVPSTDTQYF. The CDR3 DNA is TGTGCCAGCAGCGTAGTCCCTAGCACAGATACGCAGTATTTT.